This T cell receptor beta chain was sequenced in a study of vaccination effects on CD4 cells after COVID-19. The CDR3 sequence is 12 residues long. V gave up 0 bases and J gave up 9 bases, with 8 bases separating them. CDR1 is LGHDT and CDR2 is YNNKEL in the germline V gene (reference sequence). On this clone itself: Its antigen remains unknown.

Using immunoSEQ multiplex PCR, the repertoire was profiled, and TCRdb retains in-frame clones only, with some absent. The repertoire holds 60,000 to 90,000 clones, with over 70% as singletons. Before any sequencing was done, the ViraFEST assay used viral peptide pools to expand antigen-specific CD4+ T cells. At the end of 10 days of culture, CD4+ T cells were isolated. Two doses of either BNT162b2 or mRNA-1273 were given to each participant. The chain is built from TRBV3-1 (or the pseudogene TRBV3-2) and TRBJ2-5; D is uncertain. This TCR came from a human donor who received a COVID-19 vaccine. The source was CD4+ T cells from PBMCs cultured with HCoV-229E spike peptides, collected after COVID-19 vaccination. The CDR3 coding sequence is TGTGCCAGCAGCCAAGATGAGAAAGCCCAGTACTTC. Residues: CASSQDEKAQYF.